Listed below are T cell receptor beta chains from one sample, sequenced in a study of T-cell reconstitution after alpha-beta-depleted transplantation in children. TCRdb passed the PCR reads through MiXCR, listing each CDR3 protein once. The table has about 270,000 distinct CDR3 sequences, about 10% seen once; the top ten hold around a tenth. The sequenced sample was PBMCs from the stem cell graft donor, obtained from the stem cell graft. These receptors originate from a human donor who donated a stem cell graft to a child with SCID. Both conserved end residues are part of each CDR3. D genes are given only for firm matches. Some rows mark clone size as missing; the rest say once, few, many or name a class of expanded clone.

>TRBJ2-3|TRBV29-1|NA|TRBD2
CSASGGITDTQYF
TGCAGCGCTAGCGGGGGGATCACAGATACGCAGTATTTT
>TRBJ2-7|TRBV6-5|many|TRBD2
CASTDRGGGSSYEQYF
TGTGCCAGCACCGACCGGGGCGGGGGGAGCTCCTACGAGCAGTACTTC
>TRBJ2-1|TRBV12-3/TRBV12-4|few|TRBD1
CASSPDRGHEQFF
TGTGCCAGCAGTCCTGACAGGGGCCATGAGCAGTTCTTC
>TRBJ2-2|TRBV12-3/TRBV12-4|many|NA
CASSEQGYTGELFF
TGTGCCAGCAGTGAGCAGGGTTACACCGGGGAGCTGTTTTTT
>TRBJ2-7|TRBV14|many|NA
CASSQVKGTVYEQYF
TGTGCCAGCAGCCAAGTTAAGGGGACGGTCTACGAGCAGTACTTC
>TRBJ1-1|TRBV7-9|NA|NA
CASSLVVGEAFF
TGTGCCAGCAGCTTAGTGGTAGGTGAAGCTTTCTTT
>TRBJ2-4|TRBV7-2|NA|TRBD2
CASSLVAGAGGLIQYF
TGTGCCAGCAGCTTAGTGGCGGGAGCGGGGGGGCTCATTCAGTACTTC
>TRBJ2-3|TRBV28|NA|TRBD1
CASSPGDRSTDTQYF
TGTGCCAGCAGTCCCGGGGACAGGAGCACAGATACGCAGTATTTT
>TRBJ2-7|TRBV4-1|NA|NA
CASSQAWDYEQYF
TGCGCCAGCAGCCAAGCCTGGGACTACGAGCAGTACTTC
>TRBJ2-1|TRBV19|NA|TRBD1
CASTSGTASYNEQFF
TGTGCCAGTACTTCCGGGACAGCCTCCTACAATGAGCAGTTCTTC
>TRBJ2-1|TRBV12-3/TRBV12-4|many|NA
CASSPLEISYNEQFF
TGTGCCAGCAGTCCACTAGAAATCTCCTACAATGAGCAGTTCTTC
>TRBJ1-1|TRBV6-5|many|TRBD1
CASGSGTGTSAFF
TGTGCCAGCGGGTCGGGGACAGGTACTTCGGCTTTCTTT
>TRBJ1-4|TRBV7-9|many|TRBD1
CASSFDQGATNEKLFF
TGTGCCAGCAGCTTCGATCAGGGGGCAACTAATGAAAAACTGTTTTTT
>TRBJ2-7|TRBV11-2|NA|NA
CASSPAFEQYF
TGTGCCAGCAGCCCAGCTTTCGAGCAGTACTTC
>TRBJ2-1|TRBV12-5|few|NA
CASGLYSHEQFF
TGTGCTAGTGGTTTGTATTCCCATGAGCAGTTCTTC
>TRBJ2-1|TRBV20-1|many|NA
CSARHSVLYEQFF
TGCAGTGCTAGACACAGCGTATTGTATGAGCAGTTCTTC
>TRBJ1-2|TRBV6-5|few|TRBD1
CASSSGGQSGGLGYTF
TGTGCCAGCAGTTCGGGGGGACAGTCTGGCGGTTTAGGCTACACCTTC
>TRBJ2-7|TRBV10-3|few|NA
CAISGTPYEQYF
TGTGCCATCAGTGGGACCCCCTACGAGCAGTACTTC
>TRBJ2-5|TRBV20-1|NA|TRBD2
CSRVASGGSETQYF
TGCAGTCGAGTGGCTAGCGGGGGTTCAGAGACCCAGTACTTC
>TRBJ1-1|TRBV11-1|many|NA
CASERWQGGTEAFF
TGTGCCAGCGAGCGCTGGCAGGGAGGTACTGAAGCTTTCTTT
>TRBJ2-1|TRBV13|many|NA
CASSLGWGQTYNEQFF
TGTGCCAGCAGCTTAGGTTGGGGACAAACATACAATGAGCAGTTCTTC
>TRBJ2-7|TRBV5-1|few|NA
CASSARDLSSYEQYF
TGCGCCAGCAGCGCCCGGGACTTGAGCTCCTACGAGCAGTACTTC
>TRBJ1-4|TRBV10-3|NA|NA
CAISESTVGVREKLFF
TGTGCCATCAGTGAGTCAACGGTCGGGGTCAGAGAAAAACTGTTTTTT
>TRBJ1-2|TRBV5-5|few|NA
CASSPDGYYGYTF
TGTGCCAGCAGCCCCGACGGTTACTATGGCTACACCTTC
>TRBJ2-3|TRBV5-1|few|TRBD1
CASGDGQGSTDTQYF
TGCGCCAGCGGGGACGGACAGGGAAGCACAGATACGCAGTATTTT
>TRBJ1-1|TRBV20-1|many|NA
CSAIGNTEAFF
TGCAGTGCTATAGGGAACACTGAAGCTTTCTTT
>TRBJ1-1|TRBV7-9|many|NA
CASSPEGRGILNTEAFF
TGTGCCAGCAGTCCTGAGGGTAGGGGAATATTGAACACTGAAGCTTTCTTT